This T cell receptor beta chain was observed in a study of post-analysis software for immune sequencing data. Study at large: Patients had relapsing-remitting, secondary progressive or progressive-relapsing multiple sclerosis; some lacked subtype. Study-level results: Normalized Chao1 diversity was significantly reduced in patients versus controls. Controls had lower frequencies than patients of four or five TRBV segments, which included TRBV5-6, TRBV5-1 and TRBV20-1. Samples prepared in the same batch strongly co-clustered by F measure.

This clonotype was seen just once. Its target is not known. With V trimmed by 4 bases and J by 4 bases, 9 bases remained unmatched. CDR1 is MDHEN and CDR2 is SYDVKM in the germline V gene. The CDR3 covers 16 residues. cDNA libraries for TCR beta contained unique molecular identifiers. The authors obtained 400,000 to 600,000 cDNA molecules from roughly 1.1 to 9.2 million T cells. MiXCR, applied by TCRdb to the PCR reads, yields one record per CDR3 protein. The table records some 690,000 distinct CDR3 sequences, 25% to 30% of them present only once. Input material: blood. This receptor was identified in a girl under 18 with multiple sclerosis. The chain carries TRBV28 and TRBJ2-1, with 8 bases lining up with TRBD2. CDR3 region: CASSSPAQRGYNEQFF. CDR3 DNA: TGTGCCAGCAGTTCCCCAGCCCAGCGGGGGTACAATGAGCAGTTCTTC. Full variable domain (missing parts from reference TRBV28 and TRBJ2-1): DVKVTQSSRYLVKRTGEKVFLECVQDMDHENMFWYRQDPGLGLRLIYFSYDVKMKEKGDIPEGYSVSREKKERFSLILESASTNQTSMYLCASSSPAQRGYNEQFFGPGTRLTVL.